This T cell receptor (beta chain) was identified in a study of T cells in localized non-small cell lung cancer (TCRdb year 2020). A note on the overall study: Comparing tumors with uninvolved tumor-adjacent lungs, the study looked at the T cell repertoires of 236 patients with early-stage NSCLC. NSCLC patients had a mean age of roughly 69 years, and 120 to 150 were male and 85 to 110 female. The cohort comprised some 220 treatment-naïve NSCLC patients with resected, localized lung tumors. Results the study describes overall, beyond this receptor: Because multi-region sequencing of the tumors was not done, intratumor heterogeneity could not be ruled out. Uninvolved tumor-adjacent lung showed the highest T cell clonality, higher than tumor, which suggests more focused antigenic responses in the uninvolved tumor-adjacent lung. Longer overall survival was associated with higher blood T cell density, whereas shorter survival was associated with higher adjacent-lung clonality. Since the design was exploratory, TCR variables were selected using unadjusted p-values with no false-discovery rate correction. Of the top 100 tumor clones, a median of approximately 60 were detected in paired uninvolved adjacent lung; 28 were also among that lung's top 100.

TCR beta CDR3 regions were sequenced from DNA using the immunoSEQ Assay. The study's own analysis went as follows. To compute T cell density, TCR beta template counts were normalized to usable DNA, which was estimated by amplifying housekeeping genes. Using the preseqR package, richness was estimated by extrapolating to 120,000 templates for tissue samples and 400,000 templates for PBMC samples. Clonality was calculated as one minus Pielou's evenness. To identify tissue-enriched TCRs, differential abundance testing was run on productive amino-acid clonotypes with a minimum total count of 5 and an alpha of 0.1. The Jaccard Index and the Morisita Overlap Index were used to measure repertoire overlap between compartments. GLIPH grouped TCR beta CDR3s together with public tetramer-defined viral CDR3s, and a viral motif had to include at least three viral sequences and also show V-gene enrichment. TCRdb provides this immuneACCESS table in a form limited to in-frame rearrangements. Some clones are lacking; in checked studies, under half of them reflect an unresolved V gene, and why the rest are absent is not known. V, J and clone size are taken as reported in that table, and D and trimming were inferred from the DNA itself. The sample yields tens of thousands of clones; approximately 90% were counted once. In total, the top ten clones hold about 16% of the sample.

At diagnosis, tumor, uninvolved tumor-adjacent lung and peripheral blood were collected and then preserved as a mix of FFPE and fresh-frozen material. For TCR repertoire profiling, the blood samples were analyzed as peripheral blood mononuclear cells. Sequences GTSNPN (CDR1) and SVGIG (CDR2) are obtained from the germline V gene (reference sequence). Deletion took 0 bases off V and 4 bases off J, with a span of 7 bases between the germline ends. Spanning cysteine to phenylalanine, the CDR3 consists of 13 amino acids. Left in the record is the CDR3 DNA by itself, 39 bases read in frame from the first base. A word on this clone: Its specific antigen is unknown. Per-nucleotide qualities are absent, and no much larger clonotype sits a single base away.

The rearrangement combines TRBV30 with TRBJ1-5; the D gene cannot be resolved reliably. The sample consisted of peripheral blood, taken before any cancer treatment. The sequence derives from a man aged 40-75 years with stage I squamous cell lung carcinoma. The CDR3 loop reads CAWSVRRNQPQHF. The nucleotides read TGTGCCTGGAGTGTCAGGCGGAATCAGCCCCAGCATTTT.